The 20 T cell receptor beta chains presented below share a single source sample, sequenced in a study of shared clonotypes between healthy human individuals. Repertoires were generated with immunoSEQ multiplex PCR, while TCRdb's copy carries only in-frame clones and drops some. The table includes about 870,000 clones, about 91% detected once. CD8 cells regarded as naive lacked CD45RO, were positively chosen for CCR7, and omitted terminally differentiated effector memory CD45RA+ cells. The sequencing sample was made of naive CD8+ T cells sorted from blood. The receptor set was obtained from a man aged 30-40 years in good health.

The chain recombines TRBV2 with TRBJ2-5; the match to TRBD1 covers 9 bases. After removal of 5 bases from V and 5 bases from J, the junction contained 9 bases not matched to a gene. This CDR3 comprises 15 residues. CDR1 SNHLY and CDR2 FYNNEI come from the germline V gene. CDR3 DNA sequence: TGTGCCAGCAGTCTCCCGGGACAGGGTGTCGAGACCCAGTACTTC. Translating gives CASSLPGQGVETQYF.

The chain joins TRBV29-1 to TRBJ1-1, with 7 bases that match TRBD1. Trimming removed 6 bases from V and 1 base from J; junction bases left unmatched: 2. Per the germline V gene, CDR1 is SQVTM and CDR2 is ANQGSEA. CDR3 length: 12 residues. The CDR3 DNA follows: TGCAGCGTGGGACAGACGAACACTGAAGCTTTCTTT. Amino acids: CSVGQTNTEAFF.

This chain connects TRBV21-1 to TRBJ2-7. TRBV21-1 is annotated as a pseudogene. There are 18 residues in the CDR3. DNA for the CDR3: TGTGCCAGCAGCAAAGCGCTTTATCGGACCCCTATGGCGGCCGAGCAGTACTTC. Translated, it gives CASSKALYRTPMAAEQYF.

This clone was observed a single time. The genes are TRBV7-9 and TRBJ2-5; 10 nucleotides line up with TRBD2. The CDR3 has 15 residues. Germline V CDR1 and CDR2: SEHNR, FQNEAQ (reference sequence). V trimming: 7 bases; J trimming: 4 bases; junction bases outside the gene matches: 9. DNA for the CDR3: TGTGCCAGCACGGGGCTAGCGGGAGTGGGAGAGACCCAGTACTTC. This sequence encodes CASTGLAGVGETQYF.

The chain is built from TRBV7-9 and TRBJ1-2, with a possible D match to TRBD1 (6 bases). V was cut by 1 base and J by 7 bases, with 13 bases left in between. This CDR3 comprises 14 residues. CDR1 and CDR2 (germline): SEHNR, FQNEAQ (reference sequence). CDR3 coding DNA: TGTGCCAGCAGCTTAGTGGGGACACCCCTTGGCTACACCTTC. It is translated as CASSLVGTPLGYTF.

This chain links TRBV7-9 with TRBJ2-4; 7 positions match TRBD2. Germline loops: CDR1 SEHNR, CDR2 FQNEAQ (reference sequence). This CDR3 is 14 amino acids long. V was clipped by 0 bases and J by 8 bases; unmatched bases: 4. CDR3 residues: CASSLAGLRDIQYF. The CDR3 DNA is TGTGCCAGCAGCTTAGCGGGACTAAGGGACATTCAGTACTTC.

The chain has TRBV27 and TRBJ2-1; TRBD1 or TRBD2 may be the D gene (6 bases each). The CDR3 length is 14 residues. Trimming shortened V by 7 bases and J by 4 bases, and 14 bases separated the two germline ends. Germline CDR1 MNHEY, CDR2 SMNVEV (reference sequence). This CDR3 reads CASNRPGAYNEQFF. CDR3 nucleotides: TGTGCCAGCAACCGACCGGGGGCTTACAATGAGCAGTTCTTC.

CDR3 DNA sequence: TGTGCCAGCAGTGAGTACTCTGGGGCCAACGTCCTGACTTTC. Amino acids: CASSEYSGANVLTF. The rearrangement uses TRBV7-6 and TRBJ2-6; D ambiguous. The V and J ends lost 6 bases and 0 bases respectively, with 6 bases between them. In germline, CDR1 is SGHVS, CDR2 FNYEAQ. There are 14 residues in the CDR3.

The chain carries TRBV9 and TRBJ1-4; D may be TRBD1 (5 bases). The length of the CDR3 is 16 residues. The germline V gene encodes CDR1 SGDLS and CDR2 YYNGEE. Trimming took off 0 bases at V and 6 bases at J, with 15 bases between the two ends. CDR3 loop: CASSVGGWQGDEKLFF. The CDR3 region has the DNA TGTGCCAGCAGCGTAGGAGGTTGGCAGGGTGATGAAAAACTGTTTTTT.

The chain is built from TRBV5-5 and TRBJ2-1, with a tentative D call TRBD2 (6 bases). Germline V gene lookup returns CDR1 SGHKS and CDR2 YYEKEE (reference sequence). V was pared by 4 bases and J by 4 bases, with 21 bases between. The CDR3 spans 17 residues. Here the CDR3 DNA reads TGTGCCAGCAGCCTTTACACCGGGGGAGGACCATACAATGAGCAGTTCTTC. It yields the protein CASSLYTGGGPYNEQFF. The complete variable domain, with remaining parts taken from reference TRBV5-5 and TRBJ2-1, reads DAGVTQSPTHLIKTRGQQVTLRCSPISGHKSVSWYQQVLGQGPQFIFQYYEKEERGRGNFPDRFSARQFPNYSSELNVNALLLGDSALYLCASSLYTGGGPYNEQFFGPGTRLTVL.

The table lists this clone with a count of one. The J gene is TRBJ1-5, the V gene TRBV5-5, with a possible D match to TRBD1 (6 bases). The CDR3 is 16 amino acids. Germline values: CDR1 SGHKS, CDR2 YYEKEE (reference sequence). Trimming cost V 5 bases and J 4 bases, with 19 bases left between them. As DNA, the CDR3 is TGTGCCAGCAGGCGAGGGGCCAGGGGAAAGAATCAGCCCCAGCATTTT. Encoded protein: CASRRGARGKNQPQHF.

The CDR3 here is CSVGGTRPYEQYF. The CDR3 DNA reads TGCAGCGTTGGGGGGACCCGCCCCTACGAGCAGTACTTC. The chain employs TRBV29-1 and TRBJ2-7; D possibly uses TRBD1 or TRBD2 (5 bases each). This CDR3 is built from 13 residues. Germline V gene lookup returns CDR1 SQVTM and CDR2 ANQGSEA. V lost 4 bases and J lost 2, with 12 bases in between.

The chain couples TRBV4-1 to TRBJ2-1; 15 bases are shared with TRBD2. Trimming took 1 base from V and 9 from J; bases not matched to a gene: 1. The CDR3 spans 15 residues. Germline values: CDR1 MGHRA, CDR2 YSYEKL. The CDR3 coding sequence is TGCGCCAGCAGCCAAGGGACTAGCGGGAGGGTTGAGCAGTTCTTC. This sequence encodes CASSQGTSGRVEQFF.

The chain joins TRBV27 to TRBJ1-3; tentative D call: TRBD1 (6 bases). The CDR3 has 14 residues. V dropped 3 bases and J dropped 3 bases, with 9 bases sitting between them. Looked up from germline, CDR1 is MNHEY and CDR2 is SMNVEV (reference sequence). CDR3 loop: CASSFTGIGNTIYF. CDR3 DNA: TGTGCCAGCAGTTTCACAGGGATTGGAAACACCATATATTTT.

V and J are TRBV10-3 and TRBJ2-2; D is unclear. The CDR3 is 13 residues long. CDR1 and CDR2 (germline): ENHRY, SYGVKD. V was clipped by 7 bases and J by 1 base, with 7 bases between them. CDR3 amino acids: CAIKPENTGELFF. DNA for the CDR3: TGTGCCATCAAACCGGAGAACACCGGGGAGCTGTTTTTT.

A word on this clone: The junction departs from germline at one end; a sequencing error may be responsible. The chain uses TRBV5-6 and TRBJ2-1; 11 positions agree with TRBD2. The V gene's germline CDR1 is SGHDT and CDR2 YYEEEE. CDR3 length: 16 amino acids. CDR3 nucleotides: TGTGCCAGCAGGTTGGGACTAGCGGACTCCTACAATGAGCAGTTCTTC. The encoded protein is CASRLGLADSYNEQFF.

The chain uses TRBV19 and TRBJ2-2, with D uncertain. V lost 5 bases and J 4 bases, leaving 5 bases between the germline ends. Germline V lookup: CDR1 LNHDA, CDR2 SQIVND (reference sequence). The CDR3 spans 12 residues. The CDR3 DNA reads TGTGCCAGTAGTCGTGCCACCGGGGAGCTGTTTTTT. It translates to CASSRATGELFF.

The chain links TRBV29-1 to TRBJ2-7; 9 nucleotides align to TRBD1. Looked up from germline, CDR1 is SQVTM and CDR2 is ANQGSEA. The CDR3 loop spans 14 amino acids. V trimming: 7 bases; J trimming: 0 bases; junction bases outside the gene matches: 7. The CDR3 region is CSAEGTGSSYEQYF. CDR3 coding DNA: TGCAGCGCCGAAGGGACAGGGAGCTCCTACGAGCAGTACTTC.

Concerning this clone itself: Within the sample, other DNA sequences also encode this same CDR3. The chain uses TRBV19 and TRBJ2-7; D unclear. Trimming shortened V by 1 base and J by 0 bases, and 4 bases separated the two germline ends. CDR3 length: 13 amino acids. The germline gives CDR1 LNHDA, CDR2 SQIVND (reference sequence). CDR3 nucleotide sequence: TGTGCCAGTAGTATAGGCATCTCCTACGAGCAGTACTTC. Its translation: CASSIGISYEQYF.

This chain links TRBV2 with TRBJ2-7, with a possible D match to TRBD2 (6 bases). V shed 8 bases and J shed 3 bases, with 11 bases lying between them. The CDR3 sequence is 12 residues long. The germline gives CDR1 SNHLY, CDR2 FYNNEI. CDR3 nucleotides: TGTGCCAGCGGTAGGACTATCTACGAGCAGTACTTC. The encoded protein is CASGRTIYEQYF.